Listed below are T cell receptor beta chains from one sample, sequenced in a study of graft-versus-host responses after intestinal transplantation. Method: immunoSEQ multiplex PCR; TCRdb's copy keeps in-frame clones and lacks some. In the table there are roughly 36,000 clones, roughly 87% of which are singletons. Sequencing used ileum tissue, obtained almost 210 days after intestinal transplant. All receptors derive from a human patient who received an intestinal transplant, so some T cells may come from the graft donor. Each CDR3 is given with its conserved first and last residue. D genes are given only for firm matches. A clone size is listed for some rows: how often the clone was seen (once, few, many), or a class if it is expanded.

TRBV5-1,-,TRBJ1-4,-,TGCGCCAGCAGCTTGTGGCAGGGAGAGAATGAAAAACTGTTTTTT,CASSLWQGENEKLFF
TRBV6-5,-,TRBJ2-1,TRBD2,TGTGCCAGCAGTTATGGGCCTAGCGGGAACAATGAGCAGTTCTTC,CASSYGPSGNNEQFF
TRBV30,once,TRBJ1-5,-,TGTGCCTGGAGTGAGGGGTTACGTCAGCCCCAGCATTTT,CAWSEGLRQPQHF
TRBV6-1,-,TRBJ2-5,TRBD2,TGTGCCAGCAGTGAAGACGAGGGAGGGGAGACCCAGTACTTC,CASSEDEGGETQYF
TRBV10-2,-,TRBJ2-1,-,TGCGCCAGCAGTGACGGCGCCAATGAGCAGTTCTTC,CASSDGANEQFF
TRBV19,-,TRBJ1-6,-,TGTGCCAGTAGTATAATCAGTGATTCACCCCTCCACTTT,CASSIISDSPLHF
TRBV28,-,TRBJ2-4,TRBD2,TGTGCCAGCAGGCCCCAAAGGACTAGCGGGGGGGCCGGGTTGAGAAACATTCAGTACTTC,CASRPQRTSGGAGLRNIQYF
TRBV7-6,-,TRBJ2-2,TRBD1,TGTGCCAGCAGCCGCGAGCCCCAGGGGGCGCTTGACGGGGAGCTGTTTTTT,CASSREPQGALDGELFF
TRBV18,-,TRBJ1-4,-,TGTGCCAGCTCACCATGGGGAAAACTGTTTTTT,CASSPWGKLFF
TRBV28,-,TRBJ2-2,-,TGTGCCAGCAGTCTACCCTGGGGGGAGCTGTTTTTT,CASSLPWGELFF
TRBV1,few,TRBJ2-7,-,TGCACCAGCAGCCAAGGAAACGGGAGGGCCGCGGACGAGCAGTACTTC,CTSSQGNGRAADEQYF
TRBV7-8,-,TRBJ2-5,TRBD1,TGTGCCAGCAGCTTTGGGACAGGGAAAGAAAAGACCCAGTACTTC,CASSFGTGKEKTQYF
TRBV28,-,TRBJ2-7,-,TGTGCCAGCAGTATGACTCCCGGATACGAGCAGTACTTC,CASSMTPGYEQYF
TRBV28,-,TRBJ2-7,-,TGTGCCAGCAGCTTGCACGGACCGAGCTCCTACGAGCAGTACTTC,CASSLHGPSSYEQYF
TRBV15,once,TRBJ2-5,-,TGTGCCACCAGCAGAGGGGCCACAGGAGAGCAAGAGACCCAGTACTTC,CATSRGATGEQETQYF
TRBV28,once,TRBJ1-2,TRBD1,TGTGCCAGCAGCCATAAACAGGGGTCCTACTATGGCTACACCTTC,CASSHKQGSYYGYTF
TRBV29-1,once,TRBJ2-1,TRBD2,TGCAGCGTTGAAGATTTCTGGACTAGCGGGAGAATGGGGCACAATGAGCAGTTCTTC,CSVEDFWTSGRMGHNEQFF
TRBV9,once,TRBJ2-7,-,TGTGCCAGCAGCGTACGAGCGGGTACCTGGGACGAGCAGTACTTC,CASSVRAGTWDEQYF
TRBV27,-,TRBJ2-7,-,TGTGCCAGCAGGCAGACTAATTGGGCCTACGAGCAGTACTTC,CASRQTNWAYEQYF
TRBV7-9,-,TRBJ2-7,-,TGTGCCAGCAGCTTAAATCATCCAGGGTCCTACGAGCAGTACTTC,CASSLNHPGSYEQYF
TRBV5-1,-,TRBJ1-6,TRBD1,TGCGCCAGCAGCTTCAGGGGGAAGGATTCACCCCTCCACTTT,CASSFRGKDSPLHF
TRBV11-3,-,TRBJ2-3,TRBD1,TGTGCCAGCAGCCTCCGGACAGGAAGCACAGATACGCAGTATTTT,CASSLRTGSTDTQYF
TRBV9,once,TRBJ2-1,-,TGTGCCAGCAGCGTAGGGGAGTACAATGAGCAGTTCTTC,CASSVGEYNEQFF
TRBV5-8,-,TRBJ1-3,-,TGTGCCATCTGGGGGAGAGGCATCAACTCTGGAAACACCATATATTTT,CAIWGRGINSGNTIYF
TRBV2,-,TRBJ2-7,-,TGTGCCAGTACCCCGCCTGAGTCCTACGAGCAGTACTTC,CASTPPESYEQYF
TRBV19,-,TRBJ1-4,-,TGTGCCAGTAGTTATTACAGGGTGAGGGGTGATGAAAAACTGTTTTTT,CASSYYRVRGDEKLFF
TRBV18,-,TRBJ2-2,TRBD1,TGTGCCAGCTCACCACTCCTCACAGGGGCGGCCGGGGAGCTGTTTTTT,CASSPLLTGAAGELFF
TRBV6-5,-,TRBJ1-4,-,TGTGCCAGCAGCTATCGCGGAAAACTGTTTTTT,CASSYRGKLFF
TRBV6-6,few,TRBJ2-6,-,TGTGCCAGCACAATAAGGGCAGTTTCTGGGGCCAACGTCCTGACTTTC,CASTIRAVSGANVLTF
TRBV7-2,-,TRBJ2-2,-,TGTGCCAGCAGAATAGGGATCCGACAAGGGAACACCGGGGAGCTGTTTTTT,CASRIGIRQGNTGELFF
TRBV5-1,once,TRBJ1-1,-,TGCGCCAGCAGCTCCCTGTCTGGGGCAAACACTGAAGCTTTCTTT,CASSSLSGANTEAFF
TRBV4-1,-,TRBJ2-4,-,TGCGCCAGCAGCCAAGGGGCGTTAGCCAAAAACATTCAGTACTTC,CASSQGALAKNIQYF
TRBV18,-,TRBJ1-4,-,TGTGCCAGCTCACCGAGCCAATCAACTAATGAAAAACTGTTTTTT,CASSPSQSTNEKLFF
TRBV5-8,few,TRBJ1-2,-,TGTGCCAGCAGCTTGATGAGCGATTCAAGGGGTGGCTACACCTTC,CASSLMSDSRGGYTF
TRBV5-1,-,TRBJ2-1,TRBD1,TGCGCCAGCACCCCTTTGCAGGAACAGGGGGCCCGCGCGCTCACCAATGAGCAGTTCTTC,CASTPLQEQGARALTNEQFF
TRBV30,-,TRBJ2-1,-,TGTGCCTGGAGTGCTGACCCTACAGGAAACAATGAGCAGTTCTTC,CAWSADPTGNNEQFF
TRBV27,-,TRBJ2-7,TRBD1,TGTGCCAGCAGTTTATCCGCCGGGACAGGGGTTTACGAGCAGTACTTC,CASSLSAGTGVYEQYF
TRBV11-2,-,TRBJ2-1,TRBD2,TGTGCCAGCAGCTTAAGGACTAGCGGTGGCGATGAGCAGTTCTTC,CASSLRTSGGDEQFF
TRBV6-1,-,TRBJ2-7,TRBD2,TGTGCCAGCAGTGAAGAGGGCGGGAGGGCCCACGAGCAGTACTTC,CASSEEGGRAHEQYF
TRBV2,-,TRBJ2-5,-,TGTGCCAGCACCCAAAGGGGAGAGACCCAGTACTTC,CASTQRGETQYF
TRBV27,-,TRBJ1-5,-,TGTGCCAGCAGCTCGATGGGGGCAAGCAATCAGCCCCAGCATTTT,CASSSMGASNQPQHF
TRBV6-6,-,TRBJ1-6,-,TGTGCCAGTATGATTCGCTCCTATAATTCACCCCTCCACTTT,CASMIRSYNSPLHF
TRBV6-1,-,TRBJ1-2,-,TGTGCCAGCAGTGAAAATACATGGTCCTCTTATGGCTACACCTTC,CASSENTWSSYGYTF
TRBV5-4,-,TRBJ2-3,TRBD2,TGTGCCAGCAGCTTGAAACTAGCGGGAATCACAGATACGCAGTATTTT,CASSLKLAGITDTQYF
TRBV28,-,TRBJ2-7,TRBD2,TGTGCCAGCAGGCGGGAGGCCTACGAGCAGTACTTC,CASRREAYEQYF
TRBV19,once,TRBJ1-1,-,TGTGCCAGTAATTTAGGGGTCGGGACTGAAGCTTTCTTT,CASNLGVGTEAFF
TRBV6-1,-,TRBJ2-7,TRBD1,TGTGCCAGCAGCTTAGACAGGGGGGGTCCCTACGAGCAGTACTTC,CASSLDRGGPYEQYF
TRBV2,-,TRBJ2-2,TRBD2,TGTGCCAGCAGTGCCCGTCCGGGACTAGGTGCATTGGGAGCCGGGGAGCTGTTTTTT,CASSARPGLGALGAGELFF
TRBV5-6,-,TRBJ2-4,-,TGTGCCAGCAGTACCTCAGGGGGGGGCAAAAACATTCAGTACTTC,CASSTSGGGKNIQYF
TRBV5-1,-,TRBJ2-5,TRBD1,TGCGCCAGCAGCCCTTTGCACCAGGGGGCATTAGAGACCCAGTACTTC,CASSPLHQGALETQYF
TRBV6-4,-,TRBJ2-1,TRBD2,TGTGCCAGCAGTGCCCGGGCGGGAGAAGGAAATGAGCAGTTCTTC,CASSARAGEGNEQFF